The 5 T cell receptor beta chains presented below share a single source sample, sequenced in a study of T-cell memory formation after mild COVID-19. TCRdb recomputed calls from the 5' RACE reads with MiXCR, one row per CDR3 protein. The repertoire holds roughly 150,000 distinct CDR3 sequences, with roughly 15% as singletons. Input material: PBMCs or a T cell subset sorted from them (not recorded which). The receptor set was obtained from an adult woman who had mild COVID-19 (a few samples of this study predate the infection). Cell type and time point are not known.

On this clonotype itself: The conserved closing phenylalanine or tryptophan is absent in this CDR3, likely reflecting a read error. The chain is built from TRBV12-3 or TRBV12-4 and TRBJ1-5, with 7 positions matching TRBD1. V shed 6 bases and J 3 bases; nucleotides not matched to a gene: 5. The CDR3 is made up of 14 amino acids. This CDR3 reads CASSATGANQPQHL. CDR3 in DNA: TGTGCCAGCAGCGCCACAGGGGCCAATCAGCCCCAGCATTTG.

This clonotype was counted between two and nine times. In DNA form, the CDR3 reads TGTGCCAGCAGCGTAAGGGATTTCCAAGAGACCCAGTACTTC. It encodes CASSVRDFQETQYF. V gene TRBV9 combines with J gene TRBJ2-5; D unresolved. Germline lookup yields CDR1 SGDLS and CDR2 YYNGEE. Trimming removed 1 base at V and 1 base at J, with 8 bases between. The CDR3 has 14 amino acids.

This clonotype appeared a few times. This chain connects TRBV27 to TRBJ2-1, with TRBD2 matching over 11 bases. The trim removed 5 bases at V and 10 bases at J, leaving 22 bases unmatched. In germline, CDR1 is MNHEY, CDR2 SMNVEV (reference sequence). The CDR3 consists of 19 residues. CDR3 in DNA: TGTGCCAGCAGTCCGCATAGGGGGACTAGCGGAACCCTGATCAGAGAGCAGTTCTTC. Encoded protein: CASSPHRGTSGTLIREQFF.

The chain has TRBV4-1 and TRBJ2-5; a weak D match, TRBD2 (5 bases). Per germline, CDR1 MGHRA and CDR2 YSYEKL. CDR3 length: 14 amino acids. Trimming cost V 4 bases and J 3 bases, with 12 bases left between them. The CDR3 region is CASSPEGWEETQYF. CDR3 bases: TGCGCCAGCAGCCCCGAGGGTTGGGAAGAGACCCAGTACTTC.

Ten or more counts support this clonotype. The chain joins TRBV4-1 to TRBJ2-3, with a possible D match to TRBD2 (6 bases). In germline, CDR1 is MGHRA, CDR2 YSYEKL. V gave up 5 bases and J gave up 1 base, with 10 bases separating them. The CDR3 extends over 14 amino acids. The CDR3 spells CASSLGGGTDTQYF. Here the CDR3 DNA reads TGCGCCAGCAGCTTGGGGGGAGGCACAGATACGCAGTATTTT.